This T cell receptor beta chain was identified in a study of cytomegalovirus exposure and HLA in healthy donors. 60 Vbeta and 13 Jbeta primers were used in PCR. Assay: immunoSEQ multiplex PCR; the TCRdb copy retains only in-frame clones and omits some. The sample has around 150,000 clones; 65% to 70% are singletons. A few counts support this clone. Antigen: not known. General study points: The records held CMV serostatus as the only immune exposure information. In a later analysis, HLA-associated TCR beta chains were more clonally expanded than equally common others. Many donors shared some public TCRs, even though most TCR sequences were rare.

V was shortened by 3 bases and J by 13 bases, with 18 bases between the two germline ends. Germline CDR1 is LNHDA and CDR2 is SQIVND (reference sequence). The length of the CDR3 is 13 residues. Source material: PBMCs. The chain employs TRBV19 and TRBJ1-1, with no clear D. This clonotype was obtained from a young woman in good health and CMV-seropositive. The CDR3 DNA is TGTGCCAGTAGTATCGGTCTATGGACTCATGGTTTCTTT. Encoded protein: CASSIGLWTHGFF. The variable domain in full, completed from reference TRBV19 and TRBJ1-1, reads DGGITQSPKYLFRKEGQNVTLSCEQNLNHDAMYWYRQDPGQGLRLIYYSQIVNDFQKGDIAEGYSVSREKKESFPLTVTSAQKNPTAFYLCASSIGLWTHGFFGQGTRLTVV.